These T cell receptor beta chains were read from a single sample in a study of T cell responses to AZD1222 COVID-19 vaccine. Using immunoSEQ multiplex PCR, the repertoire was profiled, and TCRdb retains in-frame clones only, with some absent. The sample has some 60,000 clones, around three quarters seen once. This specimen consisted of peripheral blood, obtained 28 days after the second AZD1222 dose. The receptor set was obtained from an adult who received the AZD1222 COVID-19 vaccine. The CDR3 runs from the conserved cysteine through the conserved F or W. D genes are given only for firm matches. Clone sizes are given selectively: once, few, many, or a class where the clone is expanded.

>TRBV7-9|few|TRBJ2-3|TRBD1
TGTGCCAGCAGCCCCCATCGTGGCGACAGGGAGAACACAGATACGCAGTATTTT
CASSPHRGDRENTDTQYF
>TRBV6-1|once|TRBJ2-7|NA
TGTGCCAGCAGTGAATTCTACGAGCAGTACTTC
CASSEFYEQYF
>TRBV4-3|NA|TRBJ1-2|TRBD1
TGCGCCAGCAGCCAAGATAGGGGGCGTAGCTCGGCCTACACCTTC
CASSQDRGRSSAYTF
>TRBV30|NA|TRBJ1-3|NA
TGTGCCTGGACCGGGGAGACGGGCTCTGGAAACACCATATATTTT
CAWTGETGSGNTIYF
>TRBV7-9|NA|TRBJ1-2|NA
TGTGCCAGCACCTTAGACAGGATGACTAACTATGGCTACACCTTC
CASTLDRMTNYGYTF
>TRBV11-3|NA|TRBJ2-1|TRBD2
TGTGCCAGCAGCTTAGATAGCAGCGGGGGGGCCTGGGATGAGCAGTTCTTC
CASSLDSSGGAWDEQFF
>TRBV5-6|NA|TRBJ1-3|NA
TGTGCCAGCAGCTGGGGGCCCACAGGGAATGGAAACACCATATATTTT
CASSWGPTGNGNTIYF
>TRBV4-3|NA|TRBJ1-1|NA
TGCGCCAGCAGCCAGGCCTCTGGGACTGTCAAAGCTTTCTTT
CASSQASGTVKAFF
>TRBV11-2|NA|TRBJ1-2|NA
TGTGCCAGCAGCTCACAGGAAAACTATGGCTACACCTTC
CASSSQENYGYTF
>TRBV6-2/TRBV6-3|few|TRBJ2-5|NA
TGTGCCAGCAGTTACCCGCGGGGGCTCCAAGAGACCCAGTACTTC
CASSYPRGLQETQYF
>TRBV28|few|TRBJ2-7|NA
TGTGCCAGCAGTTCAGGACAGTCCTACGAGCAGTACTTC
CASSSGQSYEQYF
>TRBV13|NA|TRBJ1-2|NA
TGTGCCAGCAGCTTGAGAGTGGGGGGCTACACCTTC
CASSLRVGGYTF
>TRBV27|NA|TRBJ1-2|NA
TGTGCCAGCAGCCCGGACGGGGGAGGCTACACCTTC
CASSPDGGGYTF
>TRBV2|NA|TRBJ2-3|TRBD2
TGTGCCAGCAGCCCGGGACTAATCACAGATACGCAGTATTTT
CASSPGLITDTQYF
>TRBV20-1|NA|TRBJ2-3|NA
TGCAGTGCCTCAACGAGGGATACGCAGTATTTT
CSASTRDTQYF
>TRBV6-5|NA|TRBJ2-3|TRBD2
TGTGCCAGCCTTAGCGGGGGGGACACAGATACGCAGTATTTT
CASLSGGDTDTQYF
>TRBV6-5|NA|TRBJ1-6|NA
TGTGCCAGCAGTTACTCGTGGAGGTCGGGGTCACCCCTCCACTTT
CASSYSWRSGSPLHF
>TRBV7-9|NA|TRBJ1-3|NA
TGTGCCAGCATTGGGGTAGGGCCTGGAAACACCATATATTTT
CASIGVGPGNTIYF
>TRBV5-1|NA|TRBJ1-2|NA
TGCGCCAGCAGCTTCCAGGGGAACTATGGCTACACCTTC
CASSFQGNYGYTF
>TRBV6-5|NA|TRBJ1-4|NA
TGTGCCAGCAGTTCACTAGGCGCGGCTAATGAAAAACTGTTTTTT
CASSSLGAANEKLFF
>TRBV27|NA|TRBJ1-5|NA
TGTGCCAGCAGTTTCGAGGGCAGCAATCAGCCCCAGCATTTT
CASSFEGSNQPQHF
>TRBV15|NA|TRBJ1-5|NA
TGTGCCACCAGCGACGGAAACAATCAGCCCCAGCATTTT
CATSDGNNQPQHF
>TRBV5-1|NA|TRBJ1-1|NA
TGCGCCAGCAGCTTGCTATCGGGACACAACACTGAAGCTTTCTTT
CASSLLSGHNTEAFF
>TRBV11-2|NA|TRBJ1-3|NA
TGTGCCAGCAGCCCTGTAACTGGGGCAGGGGTAGGGTCTGGAAACACCATATATTTT
CASSPVTGAGVGSGNTIYF
>TRBV4-3|NA|TRBJ1-4|NA
TGCGCCAGCAGCCAAGAGTGGGTAGTTCCTGAAAAACTGTTTTTT
CASSQEWVVPEKLFF
>TRBV19|NA|TRBJ2-2|TRBD2
TGTGCCAGTAGTCTAGCGGGGGGGAACACCGGGGAGCTGTTTTTT
CASSLAGGNTGELFF
>TRBV3-1/TRBV3-2|NA|TRBJ2-3|NA
TGTGCCAGCTCATTCCAGGGCACAGATACGCAGTATTTT
CASSFQGTDTQYF
>TRBV5-5|once|TRBJ1-6|NA
TGTGCCAGCAGCTTCGAACACATTAATTCACCCCTCCACTTT
CASSFEHINSPLHF
>TRBV5-1|NA|TRBJ1-6|NA
TGCGCCAGCAGCTTGTCCGGGGGCGCAGGATCACCCCTCCACTTT
CASSLSGGAGSPLHF
>TRBV7-2|NA|TRBJ1-2|NA
TGTGCCAGCAGCTTAGACAGGGCCAGCTATGGCTACACCTTC
CASSLDRASYGYTF
>TRBV19|NA|TRBJ2-5|NA
TGTGCCAGTAGTCGGACAGCAGATTATCAAGAGACCCAGTACTTC
CASSRTADYQETQYF
>TRBV5-1|NA|TRBJ2-1|NA
TGCGCCAGCAGCTTGCAGGACAGCTCCTACAATGAGCAGTTCTTC
CASSLQDSSYNEQFF
>TRBV7-9|medium-sized|TRBJ2-1|TRBD2
TGTGCCAGCAGTTACCTCGGCGGGGGGGCTGGTTACAATGAGCAGTTCTTC
CASSYLGGGAGYNEQFF
>TRBV19|NA|TRBJ2-3|TRBD2
TGTGCCAGTAGTTTGGGACTAGCGGGGGATACGGGAGATACGCAGTATTTT
CASSLGLAGDTGDTQYF
>TRBV6-2/TRBV6-3|NA|TRBJ1-2|TRBD1
TGTGCCAGCAGCGACCCGGGGACAGGCGAGACCCATGGCTACACCTTC
CASSDPGTGETHGYTF